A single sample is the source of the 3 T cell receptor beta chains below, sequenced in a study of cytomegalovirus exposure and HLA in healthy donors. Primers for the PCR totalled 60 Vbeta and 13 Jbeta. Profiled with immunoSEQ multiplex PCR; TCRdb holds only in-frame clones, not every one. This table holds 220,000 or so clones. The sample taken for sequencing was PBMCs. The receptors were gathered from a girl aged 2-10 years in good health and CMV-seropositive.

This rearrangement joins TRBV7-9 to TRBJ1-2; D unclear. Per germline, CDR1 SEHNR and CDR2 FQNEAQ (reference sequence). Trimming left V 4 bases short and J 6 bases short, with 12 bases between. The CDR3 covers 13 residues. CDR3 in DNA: TGTGCCAGCAGCTGGGTAGAGAGGAATGGCTACACCTTC. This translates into CASSWVERNGYTF.

The CDR3 spells CASGYSNTEAFF. CDR3 in DNA: TGTGCTAGTGGTTATAGTAACACTGAAGCTTTCTTT. The chain joins TRBV12-5 to TRBJ1-1; D unclear. Germline loops: CDR1 LGHNT, CDR2 FRNRAP. The CDR3 spans 12 residues. V shed 4 bases and J shed 2 bases, with 5 bases lying between them.

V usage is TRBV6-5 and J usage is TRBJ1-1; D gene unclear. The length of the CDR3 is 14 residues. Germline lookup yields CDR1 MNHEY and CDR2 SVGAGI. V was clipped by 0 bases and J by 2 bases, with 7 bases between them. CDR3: CASSYSTPNTEAFF. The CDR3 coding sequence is TGTGCCAGCAGTTACTCGACACCCAACACTGAAGCTTTCTTT.